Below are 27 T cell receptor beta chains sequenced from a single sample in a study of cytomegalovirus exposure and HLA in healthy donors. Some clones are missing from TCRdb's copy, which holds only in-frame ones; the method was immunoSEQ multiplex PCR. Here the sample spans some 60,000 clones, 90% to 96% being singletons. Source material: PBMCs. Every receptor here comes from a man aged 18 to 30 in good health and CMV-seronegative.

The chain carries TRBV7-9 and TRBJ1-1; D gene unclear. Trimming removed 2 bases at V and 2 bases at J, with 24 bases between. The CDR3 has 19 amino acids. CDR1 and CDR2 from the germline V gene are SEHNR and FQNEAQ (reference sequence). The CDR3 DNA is TGTGCCAGCAGCTTAACCCCCAGGCATTCGAGTCCCCGAAACACTGAAGCTTTCTTT. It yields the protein CASSLTPRHSSPRNTEAFF.

CDR3 region: CASSFRGLAGEVEQYF. The CDR3 DNA follows: TGTGCCAGCAGCTTCAGAGGACTAGCGGGAGAGGTCGAGCAGTACTTC. V and J are TRBV7-8 and TRBJ2-7, with 13 bases that match TRBD2. There are 16 residues in the CDR3. V shed 3 bases and J 6 bases; nucleotides not matched to a gene: 8. Germline V gene data show CDR1 as SGHVS and CDR2 as FQNEAQ. Based on the CDR3 plus reference TRBV7-8 and TRBJ2-7, the full variable domain is GAGVSQSPRYKVAKRGQDVALRCDPISGHVSLFWYQQALGQGPEFLTYFQNEAQLDKSGLPSDRFFAERPEGSVSTLKIQRTQQEDSAVYLCASSFRGLAGEVEQYFGPGTRLTVT.

The CDR3 loop is CASGTANYGYTF. The CDR3 DNA is TGTGCCAGCGGGACAGCCAACTATGGCTACACCTTC. This chain links TRBV6-6 with TRBJ1-2, with 7 bases fitting TRBD1. The CDR3 runs 12 residues. Germline CDR1 reads MNHNY; CDR2 reads SVGAGI (reference sequence). V was clipped by 8 bases and J by 2 bases; unmatched bases: 2.

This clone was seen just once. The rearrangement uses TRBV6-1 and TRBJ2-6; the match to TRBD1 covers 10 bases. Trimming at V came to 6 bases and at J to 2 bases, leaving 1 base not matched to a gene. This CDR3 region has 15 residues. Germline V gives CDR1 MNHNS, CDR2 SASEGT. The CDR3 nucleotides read TGTGCCAGCAGCGGGACAGGGGCTGGGGCCAACGTCCTGACTTTC. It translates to CASSGTGAGANVLTF.

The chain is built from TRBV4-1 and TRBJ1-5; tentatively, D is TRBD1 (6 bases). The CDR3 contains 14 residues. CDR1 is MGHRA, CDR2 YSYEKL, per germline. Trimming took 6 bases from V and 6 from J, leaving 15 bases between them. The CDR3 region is CASSPGGGSQPQHF. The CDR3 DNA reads TGCGCCAGCAGTCCTGGGGGGGGCAGTCAGCCCCAGCATTTT.

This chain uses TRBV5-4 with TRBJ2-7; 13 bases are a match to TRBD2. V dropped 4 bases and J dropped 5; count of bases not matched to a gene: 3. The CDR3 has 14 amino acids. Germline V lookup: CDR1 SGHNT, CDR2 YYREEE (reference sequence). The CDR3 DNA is TGTGCCAGCAGCATGGGACTAGCGGGACACGAGCAGTACTTC. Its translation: CASSMGLAGHEQYF. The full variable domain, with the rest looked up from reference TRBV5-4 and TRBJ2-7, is ETGVTQSPTHLIKTRGQQVTLRCSSQSGHNTVSWYQQALGQGPQFIFQYYREEENGRGNFPPRFSGLQFPNYSSELNVNALELDDSALYLCASSMGLAGHEQYFGPGTRLTVT.

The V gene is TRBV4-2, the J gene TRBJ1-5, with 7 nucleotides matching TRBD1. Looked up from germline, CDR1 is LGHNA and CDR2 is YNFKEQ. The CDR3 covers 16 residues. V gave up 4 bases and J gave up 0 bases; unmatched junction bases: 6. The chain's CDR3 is CASSLGTATSNQPQHF. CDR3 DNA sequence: TGTGCCAGCAGCCTTGGGACAGCGACTAGCAATCAGCCCCAGCATTTT.

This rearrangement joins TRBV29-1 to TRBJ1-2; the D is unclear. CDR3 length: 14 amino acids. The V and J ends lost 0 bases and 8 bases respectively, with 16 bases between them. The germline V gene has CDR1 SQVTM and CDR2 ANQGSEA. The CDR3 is CSVEDEAPPGGYTF. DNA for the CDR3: TGCAGCGTTGAAGATGAGGCCCCTCCTGGGGGCTACACCTTC.

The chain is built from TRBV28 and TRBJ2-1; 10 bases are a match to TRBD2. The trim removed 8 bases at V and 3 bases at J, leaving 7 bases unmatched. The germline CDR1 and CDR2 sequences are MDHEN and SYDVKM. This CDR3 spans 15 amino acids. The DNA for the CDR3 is TGTGCCAGCTCTCTAGCGGGAGAGGTCTACAATGAGCAGTTCTTC. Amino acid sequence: CASSLAGEVYNEQFF.

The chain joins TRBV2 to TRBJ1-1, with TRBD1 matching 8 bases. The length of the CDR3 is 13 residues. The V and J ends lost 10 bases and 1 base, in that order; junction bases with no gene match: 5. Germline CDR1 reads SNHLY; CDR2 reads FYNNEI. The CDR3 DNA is TGTGCCATTCACGGGACAGGGAACACTGAAGCTTTCTTT. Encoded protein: CAIHGTGNTEAFF.

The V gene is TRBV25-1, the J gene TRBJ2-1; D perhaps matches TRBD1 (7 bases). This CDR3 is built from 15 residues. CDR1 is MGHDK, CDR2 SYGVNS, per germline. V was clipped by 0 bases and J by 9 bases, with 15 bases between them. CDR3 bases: TGTGCCAGCAGTGAATACGGTGGAGGGGGCAGTGAGCAGTTCTTC. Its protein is CASSEYGGGGSEQFF.

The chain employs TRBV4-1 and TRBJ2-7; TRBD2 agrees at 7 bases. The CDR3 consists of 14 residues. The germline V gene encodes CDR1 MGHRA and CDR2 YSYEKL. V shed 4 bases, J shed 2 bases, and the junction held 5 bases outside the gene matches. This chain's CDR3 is CASSRGGLPYEQYF. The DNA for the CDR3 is TGCGCCAGCAGCCGCGGGGGACTACCCTACGAGCAGTACTTC.

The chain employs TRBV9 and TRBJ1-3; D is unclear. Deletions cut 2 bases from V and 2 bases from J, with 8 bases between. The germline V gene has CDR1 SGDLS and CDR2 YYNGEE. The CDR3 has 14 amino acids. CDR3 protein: CASSVGDPGNTIYF. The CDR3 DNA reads TGTGCCAGCAGCGTCGGGGATCCTGGAAACACCATATATTTT.

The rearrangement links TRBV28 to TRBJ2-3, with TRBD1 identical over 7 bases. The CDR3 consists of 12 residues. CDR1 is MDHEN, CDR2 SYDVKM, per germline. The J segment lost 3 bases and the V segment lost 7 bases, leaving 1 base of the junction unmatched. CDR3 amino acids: CASKGATDTQYF. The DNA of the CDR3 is TGTGCCAGCAAGGGGGCAACAGATACGCAGTATTTT.

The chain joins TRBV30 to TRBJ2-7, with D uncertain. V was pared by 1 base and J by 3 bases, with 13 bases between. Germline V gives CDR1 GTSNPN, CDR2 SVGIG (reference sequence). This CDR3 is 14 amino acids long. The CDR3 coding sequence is TGTGCCTGGAGTGAAGGAGCTGAATTCTACGAGCAGTACTTC. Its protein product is CAWSEGAEFYEQYF.

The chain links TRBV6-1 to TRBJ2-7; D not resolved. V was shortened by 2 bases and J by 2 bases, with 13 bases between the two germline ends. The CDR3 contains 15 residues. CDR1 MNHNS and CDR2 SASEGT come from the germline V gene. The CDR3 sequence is CASSEYLRGPYEQYF. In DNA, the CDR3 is TGTGCCAGCAGTGAATACCTAAGAGGCCCCTACGAGCAGTACTTC.

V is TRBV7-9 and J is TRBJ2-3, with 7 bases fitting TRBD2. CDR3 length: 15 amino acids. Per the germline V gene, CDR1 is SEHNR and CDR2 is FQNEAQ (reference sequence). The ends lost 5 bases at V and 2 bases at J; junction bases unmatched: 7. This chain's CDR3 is CASSQLASTTDTQYF. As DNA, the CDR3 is TGTGCCAGCAGCCAACTAGCGAGTACCACAGATACGCAGTATTTT.

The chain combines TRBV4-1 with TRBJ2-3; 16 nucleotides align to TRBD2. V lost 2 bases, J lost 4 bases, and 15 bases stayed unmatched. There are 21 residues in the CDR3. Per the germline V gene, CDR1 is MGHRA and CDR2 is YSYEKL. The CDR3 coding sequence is TGCGCCAGCAGCCAAAACACGCCCCCGGGACTAGCGGGAGGGCCCGCAGATACGCAGTATTTT. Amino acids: CASSQNTPPGLAGGPADTQYF.

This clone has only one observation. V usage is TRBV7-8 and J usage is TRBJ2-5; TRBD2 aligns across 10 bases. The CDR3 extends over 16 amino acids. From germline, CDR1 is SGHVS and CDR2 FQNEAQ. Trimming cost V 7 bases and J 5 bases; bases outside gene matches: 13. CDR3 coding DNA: TGTGCCAGCAAGTCCTGGGTGAGCGGGAGGGTGGAGACCCAGTACTTC. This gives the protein CASKSWVSGRVETQYF. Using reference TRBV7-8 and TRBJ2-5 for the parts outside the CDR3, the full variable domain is GAGVSQSPRYKVAKRGQDVALRCDPISGHVSLFWYQQALGQGPEFLTYFQNEAQLDKSGLPSDRFFAERPEGSVSTLKIQRTQQEDSAVYLCASKSWVSGRVETQYFGPGTRLLVL.

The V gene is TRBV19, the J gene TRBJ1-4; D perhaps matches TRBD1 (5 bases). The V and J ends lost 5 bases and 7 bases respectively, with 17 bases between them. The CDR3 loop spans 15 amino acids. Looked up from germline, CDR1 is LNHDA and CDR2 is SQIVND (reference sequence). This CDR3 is CASSRRPGYGEKLFF. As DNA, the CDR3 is TGTGCCAGTAGTCGAAGACCAGGGTACGGTGAAAAACTGTTTTTT.

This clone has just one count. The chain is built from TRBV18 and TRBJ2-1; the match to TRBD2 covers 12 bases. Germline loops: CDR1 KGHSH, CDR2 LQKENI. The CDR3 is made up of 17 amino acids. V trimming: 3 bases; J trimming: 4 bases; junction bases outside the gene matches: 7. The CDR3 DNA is TGTGCCAGCTCACCGCGCACGGGACTAGCGGGTTACAATGAGCAGTTCTTC. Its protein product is CASSPRTGLAGYNEQFF. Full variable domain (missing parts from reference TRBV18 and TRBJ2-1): NAGVMQNPRHLVRRRGQEARLRCSPMKGHSHVYWYRQLPEEGLKFMVYLQKENIIDESGMPKERFSAEFPKEGPSILRIQQVVRGDSAAYFCASSPRTGLAGYNEQFFGPGTRLTVL.

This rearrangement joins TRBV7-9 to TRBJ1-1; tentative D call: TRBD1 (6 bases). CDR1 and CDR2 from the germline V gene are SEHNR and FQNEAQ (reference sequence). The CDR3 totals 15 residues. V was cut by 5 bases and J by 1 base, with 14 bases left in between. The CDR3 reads CASSGGQGQNTEAFF. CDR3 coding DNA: TGTGCCAGCAGCGGTGGGCAGGGGCAGAACACTGAAGCTTTCTTT.

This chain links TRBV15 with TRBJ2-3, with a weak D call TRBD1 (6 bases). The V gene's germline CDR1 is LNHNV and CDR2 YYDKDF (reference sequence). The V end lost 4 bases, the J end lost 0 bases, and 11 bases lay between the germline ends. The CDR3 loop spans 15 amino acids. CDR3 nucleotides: TGTGCCACCAGCATACAGGGATCTAGCACAGATACGCAGTATTTT. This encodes CATSIQGSSTDTQYF. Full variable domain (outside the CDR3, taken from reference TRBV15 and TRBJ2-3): DAMVIQNPRYQVTQFGKPVTLSCSQTLNHNVMYWYQQKSSQAPKLLFHYYDKDFNNEADTPDNFQSRRPNTSFCFLDIRSPGLGDTAMYLCATSIQGSSTDTQYFGPGTRLTVL.

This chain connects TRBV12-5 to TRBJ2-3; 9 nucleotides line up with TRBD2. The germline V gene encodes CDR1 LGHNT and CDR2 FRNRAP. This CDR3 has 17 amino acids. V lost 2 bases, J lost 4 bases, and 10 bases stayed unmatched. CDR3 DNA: TGTGCTAGTGGTTTGTCTGTAGGCGGGAGGGATGCAGATACGCAGTATTTT. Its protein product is CASGLSVGGRDADTQYF.

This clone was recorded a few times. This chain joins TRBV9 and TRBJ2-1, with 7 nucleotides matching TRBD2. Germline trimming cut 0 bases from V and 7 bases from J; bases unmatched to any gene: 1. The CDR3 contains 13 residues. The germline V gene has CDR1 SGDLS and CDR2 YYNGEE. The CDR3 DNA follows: TGTGCCAGCAGCGTAGCGGGAGGTAATGAGCAGTTCTTC. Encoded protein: CASSVAGGNEQFF.

This chain's CDR3 is CASSPGPGLADKYF. The CDR3 DNA reads as TGTGCCAGCAGCCCCGGCCCGGGACTAGCGGATAAGTACTTC. The V gene is TRBV28, the J gene TRBJ2-4, with 11 nucleotides matching TRBD2. Germline CDR1 and CDR2: MDHEN and SYDVKM. This CDR3 comprises 14 residues. Germline trimming cut 6 bases from V and 14 bases from J; bases unmatched to any gene: 12.

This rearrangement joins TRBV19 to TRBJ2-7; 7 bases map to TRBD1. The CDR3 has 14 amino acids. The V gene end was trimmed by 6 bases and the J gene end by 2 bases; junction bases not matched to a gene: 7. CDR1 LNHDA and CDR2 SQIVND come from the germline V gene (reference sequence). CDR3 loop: CASRKTDRTYEQYF. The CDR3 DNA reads TGTGCCAGTAGAAAGACGGACAGGACCTACGAGCAGTACTTC.